The 27 T cell receptor beta chains reported below all come from one sample, sequenced in a study of T cells in Graves' hyperthyroidism and ophthalmopathy. The source material, RNA transcripts, was used to amplify TCR beta CDR3 regions. Initially, a first-round RT-PCR of the TCR CDR3 employed the HTBI primer set. One entry per CDR3 protein, called by TCRdb with MiXCR from the multiplex PCR reads. Among around 600,000 distinct CDR3 sequences listed, about 14% were seen once. The sequenced material came from blood. These receptors all come from a woman aged 45-60 years with Graves' ophthalmopathy.

The genes are TRBV6-2 or TRBV6-3 and TRBJ1-5; the match to TRBD1 covers 7 bases. Trimming removed 2 bases from V and 5 bases from J; junction bases left unmatched: 9. The V gene's germline CDR1 is MNHEY and CDR2 SVGEGT. CDR3 length: 16 residues. CDR3 sequence: CASSYPLTGTDQPQHF. CDR3 coding DNA: TGTGCCAGCAGTTACCCCTTGACAGGGACAGATCAGCCCCAGCATTTT.

This clonotype turned up a few times. This chain joins TRBV29-1 and TRBJ2-3; TRBD2 aligns across 9 bases. The germline V gene has CDR1 SQVTM and CDR2 ANQGSEA. J lost 3 bases, V lost 4 bases, and 11 bases had no gene match. CDR3 length: 16 residues. Here the CDR3 reads CSVVNVAGGPTDTQYF. CDR3 in DNA: TGCAGCGTTGTAAATGTGGCGGGAGGGCCGACAGATACGCAGTATTTT.

The rearrangement links TRBV6-2 or TRBV6-3 to TRBJ1-1; possible D gene TRBD1, 5 bases. The CDR3 is 14 residues long. The germline CDR1 and CDR2 sequences are MNHEY and SVGEGT. V was shortened by 1 base and J by 0 bases, with 6 bases between the two germline ends. The CDR3 nucleotides read TGTGCCAGCAGTTACTGGGGACTGAACACTGAAGCTTTCTTT. Residues: CASSYWGLNTEAFF.

The J gene is TRBJ2-7, the V gene TRBV9; D remains unclear. Germline V gene lookup returns CDR1 SGDLS and CDR2 YYNGEE. Trimming cost V 0 bases and J 1 base, with 8 bases left between them. The CDR3 totals 14 residues. Here the CDR3 DNA reads TGTGCCAGCAGCGTAGAGTTAGGTTCCTACGAGCAGTACTTC. It is translated as CASSVELGSYEQYF.

The table lists this clonotype with many counts. This chain uses TRBV27 with TRBJ2-7; 8 bases fit TRBD1. This CDR3 region has 17 residues. The V gene end was trimmed by 6 bases and the J gene end by 6 bases; junction bases not matched to a gene: 19. Germline CDR1 MNHEY, CDR2 SMNVEV (reference sequence). CDR3 amino acids: CASSPTLDRGFSREQYF. The CDR3 region has the DNA TGTGCCAGCAGCCCCACCCTAGACAGGGGATTTTCCCGCGAGCAGTACTTC.

V and J are TRBV11-2 and TRBJ2-7; 11 positions match TRBD2. V shed 3 bases, J shed 3 bases, and the junction held 10 bases outside the gene matches. This CDR3 comprises 17 residues. CDR1 and CDR2 from the germline V gene are SGHAT and FQNNGV. The CDR3 is CASSFPLSGRAGYEQYF. In DNA, the CDR3 is TGTGCCAGCAGCTTTCCCCTTAGCGGGAGGGCCGGCTACGAGCAGTACTTC.

The rearrangement links TRBV6-1 to TRBJ2-2, with 8 bases that match TRBD1. J gave up 5 bases and V 5 bases, and 4 bases lay outside the gene matches. Germline V gene data show CDR1 as MNHNS and CDR2 as SASEGT. The CDR3 has 14 amino acids. In DNA, the CDR3 is TGTGCCAGCAGTTGGACAGGGAGTACCGGGGAGCTGTTTTTT. Protein sequence: CASSWTGSTGELFF.

The table lists this clonotype with many counts. The rearrangement joins TRBV11-2 to TRBJ1-1, with unresolved D. Germline V lookup: CDR1 SGHAT, CDR2 FQNNGV. The CDR3 has 13 amino acids. The germline V and J ends were trimmed by 0 bases and 8 bases, with 10 bases remaining between them. CDR3 coding DNA: TGTGCCAGCAGCTTAGATCGCTACGGAGAAGCTTTCTTT. Residues: CASSLDRYGEAFF.

J is TRBJ1-3 and V is TRBV28, with D uncertain. The germline gives CDR1 MDHEN, CDR2 SYDVKM. CDR3 length: 14 amino acids. V was pared by 7 bases and J by 0 bases, with 10 bases between. The CDR3 sequence: CASNEPASGNTIYF. The CDR3 DNA reads TGTGCCAGCAACGAGCCAGCCTCTGGAAACACCATATATTTT.

The gene calls are TRBV7-9 and TRBJ1-1; 7 bases match TRBD1. The length of the CDR3 is 15 residues. Germline V gene data show CDR1 as SEHNR and CDR2 as FQNEAQ (reference sequence). Trimming removed 2 bases from V and 1 base from J; junction bases left unmatched: 4. Written as DNA, the CDR3 is TGTGCCAGCAGCTTACCGACAGGGACGAACACTGAAGCTTTCTTT. This translates into CASSLPTGTNTEAFF.

This clonotype was detected a few times. The CDR3 coding sequence is TGCAGTGCTAGGACGCGGGAGGGCCTCTATGAGCAGTTCTTC. As protein: CSARTREGLYEQFF. The chain carries TRBV20-1 and TRBJ2-1; 9 bases map to TRBD2. Germline values: CDR1 DFQATT, CDR2 SNEGSKA (reference sequence). V trimming: 3 bases; J trimming: 8 bases; junction bases outside the gene matches: 8. This CDR3 region has 14 residues.

Many counts were recorded for this clonotype. The chain uses TRBV28 and TRBJ2-1; TRBD1 aligns across 7 bases. Trimming cost V 5 bases and J 13 bases; bases outside gene matches: 8. Germline V gives CDR1 MDHEN, CDR2 SYDVKM. The CDR3 consists of 12 residues. In DNA, the CDR3 is TGTGCCAGCAGTGTACAGGGGACGAGACAGTTCTTC. It specifies CASSVQGTRQFF. Based on the CDR3 plus reference TRBV28 and TRBJ2-1, the full variable domain is DVKVTQSSRYLVKRTGEKVFLECVQDMDHENMFWYRQDPGLGLRLIYFSYDVKMKEKGDIPEGYSVSREKKERFSLILESASTNQTSMYLCASSVQGTRQFFGPGTRLTVL.

The V gene is TRBV3-1, the J gene TRBJ2-7, with D uncertain. Trimming removed 4 bases from V and 2 bases from J, with 12 bases in between. Per germline, CDR1 LGHDT and CDR2 YNNKEL (reference sequence). The CDR3 extends over 14 amino acids. The CDR3 nucleotides are TGTGCCAGCAGCCTTTTCTGGGGTCCCTACGAGCAGTACTTC. It yields the protein CASSLFWGPYEQYF.

This clonotype was seen a handful of times. The rearrangement links TRBV12-3 or TRBV12-4 to TRBJ1-3, with D perhaps matching TRBD1 (6 bases). Between the trimmed V and J ends, which lost 6 bases and 0 bases, there was a span of 18 bases. This CDR3 region has 17 residues. CDR3 sequence reads: CASSRHSAGDSGNTIYF. The CDR3 DNA sequence: TGTGCCAGCAGCCGCCACAGCGCAGGGGACTCTGGAAACACCATATATTTT.

The CDR3 sequence is CSVGVHEQYF. DNA of the CDR3: TGCAGCGTTGGGGTCCACGAGCAGTACTTC. J is TRBJ2-7 and V is TRBV29-1; unclear D gene. Trimming took 4 bases from V and 5 from J, leaving 6 bases between them. Per the germline V gene, CDR1 is SQVTM and CDR2 is ANQGSEA. The CDR3 consists of 10 residues.

This clonotype was counted only a few times. The genes are TRBV6-1 and TRBJ2-5, with 9 bases that match TRBD1. The CDR3 has 17 residues. The germline V gene encodes CDR1 MNHNS and CDR2 SASEGT. V lost 6 bases, J lost 4 bases, and 15 bases stayed unmatched. CDR3 in amino acids: CASRPGITGGAGETQYF. The CDR3 nucleotides are TGTGCCAGCAGGCCTGGAATAACAGGGGGCGCCGGAGAGACCCAGTACTTC.

This clonotype was recorded many times. J is TRBJ1-2 and V is TRBV30; D ambiguous. V was trimmed by 1 base and J by 7 bases, leaving 4 bases between them. The CDR3 extends over 10 amino acids. CDR1 GTSNPN and CDR2 SVGIG come from the germline V gene (reference sequence). The CDR3 sequence is CAWSGGGYTF. CDR3 DNA sequence: TGTGCCTGGAGTGGGGGTGGCTACACCTTC.

The V and J genes are TRBV12-3 or TRBV12-4 and TRBJ1-4; D unclear. The CDR3 has 15 residues. Trimming took off 3 bases at V and 5 bases at J, with 13 bases between the two ends. The CDR3 spells CASSFGLGKNEKLFF. The CDR3 DNA reads TGTGCCAGCAGTTTCGGTTTGGGGAAGAATGAAAAACTGTTTTTT.

The genes are TRBV6-1 and TRBJ2-6; 7 bases align to TRBD1. The germline V gene encodes CDR1 MNHNS and CDR2 SASEGT. The CDR3 length is 16 residues. The V gene end was trimmed by 2 bases and the J gene end by 2 bases; junction bases not matched to a gene: 3. CDR3 in DNA: TGTGCCAGCAGTGAACAGGGGGTCGCTGGGGCCAACGTCCTGACTTTC. It specifies CASSEQGVAGANVLTF.

This clonotype was picked up a small number of times. The junction differs from germline at one of its ends, possibly a read error. CDR3 residues: CANSLGPSNTEAFF. The CDR3 region has the DNA TGCGCCAACAGCTTGGGGCCATCGAACACTGAAGCTTTCTTT. This chain joins TRBV5-1 and TRBJ1-1, with D possibly TRBD1 on 5 matching bases. Looked up from germline, CDR1 is SGHRS and CDR2 is YFSETQ. The CDR3 covers 14 residues.

The table lists this clonotype with a few counts. The chain is built from TRBV27 and TRBJ2-1; 7 bases align to TRBD1. CDR3 length: 16 residues. V lost 6 bases and J lost 0; bases outside the gene matches: 8. Germline CDR1 MNHEY, CDR2 SMNVEV (reference sequence). The CDR3 is CASRARQGSSYNEQFF. As DNA, the CDR3 is TGTGCCAGCAGGGCAAGACAGGGCTCCTCCTACAATGAGCAGTTCTTC.

This clonotype was recorded at least ten times. The genes are TRBV2 and TRBJ2-7, with D possibly being TRBD1 (5 bases). V lost 7 bases and J 1 base, leaving 8 bases between the germline ends. CDR3 length: 12 residues. Germline CDR1 SNHLY, CDR2 FYNNEI. The CDR3 DNA is TGTGCCAGCACGCAGGGATCCTACGAGCAGTACTTC. Its protein is CASTQGSYEQYF.

This clonotype has more than one count but fewer than ten. The rearrangement uses TRBV14 and TRBJ1-4; D ambiguous. In germline, CDR1 is SGHDN, CDR2 FVKESK. Trimming removed 3 bases at V and 0 bases at J, with 11 bases between. The CDR3 is 16 residues long. Here the CDR3 DNA reads TGTGCCAGCAGCCAGTTTGTGGGAGCAACTAATGAAAAACTGTTTTTT. This translates into CASSQFVGATNEKLFF.

In its sample, this clonotype was seen many times. The chain carries TRBV30 and TRBJ2-3, with D uncertain. Germline values: CDR1 GTSNPN, CDR2 SVGIG (reference sequence). The V end lost 1 base, the J end lost 2 bases, and 1 base lay between the germline ends. This CDR3 spans 11 amino acids. CDR3 in amino acids: CAWSATDTQYF. In DNA, the CDR3 is TGTGCCTGGAGTGCCACAGATACGCAGTATTTT.

This clonotype was counted only a few times. This chain connects TRBV19 to TRBJ2-7; D remains ambiguous. The CDR3 sequence is 15 residues long. The V end was cut by 5 bases, the J end by 3 bases, with 17 bases between. From germline, CDR1 is LNHDA and CDR2 SQIVND (reference sequence). The CDR3 DNA reads TGTGCCAGTAGTCCACAACTACTGCACCTCTACGAGCAGTACTTC. Protein: CASSPQLLHLYEQYF.

DNA for the CDR3: TGCGCCAGCAGCAAGGGACTAGCGGAAGAGACCCAGTACTTC. Translation: CASSKGLAEETQYF. The chain links TRBV5-1 to TRBJ2-5; TRBD2 matches 11 bases. CDR1 is SGHRS and CDR2 is YFSETQ in the germline V gene. Trimming removed 4 bases from V and 3 bases from J; junction bases left unmatched: 2. The CDR3 length is 14 residues.

This clonotype was observed a few times. CDR3 amino acids: CASSTLLAGPETQYF. CDR3 nucleotides: TGTGCCAGTAGTACACTACTAGCGGGGCCAGAGACCCAGTACTTC. The genes are TRBV19 and TRBJ2-5; TRBD2 matches 10 bases. CDR1 LNHDA and CDR2 SQIVND come from the germline V gene (reference sequence). This CDR3 has 15 amino acids. V lost 4 bases and J lost 4; bases outside the gene matches: 6.